This TCR beta chain was identified during a study of T-cell memory formation after mild COVID-19. Overall study context: TCR clusters were mostly confined to one donor each. The study's findings and limits: A second wave expanding day 15 to 37 was CD4+-biased; contracting clones were balanced. Prior to infection, memory already included some responding clones, suggesting cross-reactive memory joined.

About this clonotype: No antigen is known for it.

TCRalpha and TCRbeta libraries used 5'RACE with constant-segment primers and UMIs. TCRdb re-called the 5' RACE reads with MiXCR, one entry per CDR3 protein. Of some 250,000 distinct CDR3 sequences listed, 18% are singletons. Trimming stripped 6 bases from V and 3 bases from J, with 11 bases between. Germline values: CDR1 ENHRY, CDR2 SYGVKD. This CDR3 comprises 13 residues. This sequence was found in a man younger than 35 who had mild COVID-19 (a few samples of this study predate the infection). Cell type and time point are not known. This chain links TRBV10-3 with TRBJ2-5, with D possibly being TRBD1 (5 bases). Material for sequencing was PBMCs or a T cell subset sorted from them (not recorded which). CDR3 bases: TGTGCCATCAGGCAGGACAACAAAGAGACCCAGTACTTC. Translation: CAIRQDNKETQYF.